The present TCR beta chain was sequenced within a study of blood T cells in healthy people across ages. Notes on the study in general: Roughly linear declines in TCR beta diversity per million T cells occurred with age.

With regard to this clonotype: Antigen: not known.

The study recruited healthy Caucasian donors from Russia who were aged about 6 to 90. V was shortened by 2 bases and J by 7 bases, with 13 bases between the two germline ends. The CDR3 has 13 amino acids. From germline, CDR1 is GTSNPN and CDR2 SVGIG (reference sequence). For the second PCR, which ran for about 6 to 11 cycles, a sample-barcoded 5' primer and a J-beta primer mix were used. TCRdb reanalysed the 5' RACE reads using MiXCR and keeps one entry per CDR3 protein. There are 750,000 to 850,000 distinct CDR3 sequences in the sample; more than 20% occur only once, and more than 3% lies in the top ten. These records were also assigned to another study, of T cells of mothers and their children. That investigation notes: The analysis detected no persistent microchimeric T cell clones.

Sequencing was performed on blood. The chain is built from TRBV30 and TRBJ2-3; D is undetermined. This TCR came from a boy aged 5-17 years in good health. The CDR3 loop is CAWSLLSENTQYF. DNA of the CDR3: TGTGCCTGGAGTTTGTTGTCCGAGAATACGCAGTATTTT.